These 17 T cell receptor beta chains were all obtained from the same sample, sequenced in a study of vaccination and CD4 T cells after COVID-19. CD4+ T cells that had been cultured provided DNA sequenced with the Oncomine TCR Beta short-read assay. TCRdb called the PCR reads again in MiXCR, with one record for every CDR3 protein. Among about 19,000 distinct CDR3 sequences listed, around 50% were seen once. Treatment specified: roughly nine-day PBMC culture with coronavirus spike peptide pools or control peptides (ViraFEST assay). For these receptors, no antigen is known. The sequenced sample consisted of CD4+ T cells from blood, cultured in vitro. The receptors originated from a human donor who had recovered from COVID-19.

The chain uses TRBV18 and TRBJ1-6; D might be TRBD1 (5 bases). The V and J ends lost 5 bases and 5 bases respectively, with 13 bases between them. The CDR3 is made up of 15 amino acids. The germline CDR1 and CDR2 sequences are KGHSH and LQKENI. The CDR3 DNA reads TGTGCCAGCTCAGAACCGGGACTGCATAATTCACCCCTCCACTTT. Translation: CASSEPGLHNSPLHF.

This clonotype showed up just a few times. J is TRBJ2-6 and V is TRBV7-3; the D gene is possibly TRBD2 (7 bases). This CDR3 spans 16 amino acids. Trimming cost V 2 bases and J 4 bases, with 12 bases left between them. Germline-derived CDR1 and CDR2 are SGHTA and FQGTGA. The CDR3 here is CASSLGGARGANVLTF. CDR3 DNA: TGTGCCAGCAGCTTAGGGGGGGCGCGAGGGGCCAACGTCCTGACTTTC. The variable domain in full, completed from reference TRBV7-3 and TRBJ2-6, reads GAGVSQTPSNKVTEKGKYVELRCDPISGHTALYWYRQSLGQGPEFLIYFQGTGAADDSGLPNDRFFAVRPEGSVSTLKIQRTERGDSAVYLCASSLGGARGANVLTFGAGSRLTVL.

V and J are TRBV2 and TRBJ2-1; a weak D match, TRBD1 (6 bases). CDR1 is SNHLY and CDR2 is FYNNEI in the germline V gene. Trimming took off 7 bases at V and 5 bases at J, with 12 bases between the two ends. The CDR3 runs to 13 residues. DNA of the CDR3: TGTGCCAGCACAATCCGGACAGACAATGAGCAGTTCTTC. It translates to CASTIRTDNEQFF.

This clonotype was seen a few times. The CDR3 is CSASGGLVQFF. The CDR3 bases are TGCAGTGCTAGTGGGGGTCTGGTGCAGTTCTTC. The gene calls are TRBV20-1 and TRBJ2-1; the D call may be TRBD1 or TRBD2 (5 bases each). Germline loops: CDR1 DFQATT, CDR2 SNEGSKA (reference sequence). The length of the CDR3 is 11 residues. Trimming took off 3 bases at V and 12 bases at J, with 12 bases between the two ends.

This clonotype was seen more than once but under ten times. The genes are TRBV6-2 or TRBV6-3 and TRBJ1-5; D perhaps matches TRBD1 (5 bases). The CDR3 is 12 residues long. Germline V lookup: CDR1 MNHEY, CDR2 SVGEGT. V lost 4 bases and J 6 bases, leaving 7 bases between the germline ends. The CDR3 DNA is TGTGCCAGCAGTTGGGGGAGTCAGCCCCAGCATTTT. Amino acids: CASSWGSQPQHF.

This clonotype showed up just once. The CDR3 DNA reads TGTGCCAGCTCACCTTCCGGGCGAGGGGGAGGATTCTACGAGCAGTACTTC. Amino acid sequence: CASSPSGRGGGFYEQYF. The chain joins TRBV18 to TRBJ2-7; possibly TRBD1 or TRBD2 for D (6 bases each). The CDR3 consists of 17 residues. The germline V gene encodes CDR1 KGHSH and CDR2 LQKENI. Trimming pared 3 bases from V and 3 bases from J, leaving 21 bases between.

V gene TRBV5-1 combines with J gene TRBJ2-2; 9 bases are a match to TRBD1. Germline CDR1 reads SGHRS; CDR2 reads YFSETQ. V lost 4 bases and J lost 3; bases outside the gene matches: 7. The length of the CDR3 is 16 residues. CDR3 nucleotides: TGCGCCAGCAGCGGTTCCGGGACAGGGTACACCGGGGAGCTGTTTTTT. As protein: CASSGSGTGYTGELFF.

Relative to its sample, this clonotype is medium-sized. The rearrangement uses TRBV6-4 and TRBJ1-2, with 10 bases identical to TRBD1. The CDR3 spans 13 residues. V lost 5 bases to trimming and J lost 8 bases; unmatched junction nucleotides: 5. Germline V CDR1 and CDR2: MRHNA, SNTAGT. This CDR3 is CASSTGTGEGYTF. The CDR3 DNA reads TGTGCCAGCAGTACCGGGACAGGGGAAGGCTACACCTTC.

The rearrangement links TRBV20-1 to TRBJ2-1; perhaps TRBD2 as D (6 bases). The CDR3 consists of 15 residues. Germline-derived CDR1 and CDR2 are DFQATT and SNEGSKA (reference sequence). CDR3 residues: CSAPPEGRRANEQFF. In nucleotides, the CDR3 is TGCAGCGCCCCTCCGGAGGGCCGAAGAGCCAATGAGCAGTTCTTC.

This clonotype was counted between two and nine times. The V call is TRBV20-1, the J call TRBJ1-2; TRBD1 is a possible D gene (5 bases). Germline V gene lookup returns CDR1 DFQATT and CDR2 SNEGSKA (reference sequence). This CDR3 has 13 amino acids. The ends were cut back, 5 bases at V and 3 bases at J, with 13 bases in the middle. In DNA, the CDR3 is TGCAGTGCTCCCTTGGAGGGGTACTATGGCTACACCTTC. It yields the protein CSAPLEGYYGYTF.

The chain joins TRBV7-9 to TRBJ2-5, with a tentative D call TRBD1 (5 bases). The V gene lost 2 bases and the J gene lost 3 bases, with 13 bases spanning the gap. Germline CDR1 is SEHNR and CDR2 is FQNEAQ (reference sequence). This CDR3 is 15 amino acids long. In DNA form, the CDR3 reads TGTGCCAGCAGCTTACTGGTGGGGCCCAAAGAGACCCAGTACTTC. As protein: CASSLLVGPKETQYF.

This chain connects TRBV7-2 to TRBJ2-4, with a weak D call TRBD1 (6 bases). The germline CDR1 and CDR2 sequences are SGHTA and FQGNSA. V was clipped by 2 bases and J by 3 bases, with 14 bases between them. CDR3 size: 16 residues. The CDR3 DNA is TGTGCCAGCAGCTTAAGTCTCGGGACACGCAAAAACATTCAGTACTTC. Translated, it gives CASSLSLGTRKNIQYF.

There are a few counts of this clonotype. This chain connects TRBV12-5 to TRBJ1-5, with D possibly matching TRBD1 (5 bases). Per the germline V gene, CDR1 is LGHNT and CDR2 is FRNRAP. With 9 bases removed from V and 4 bases from J, the gap between germline ends came to 16 bases. The CDR3 length is 14 residues. The CDR3 sequence: CASLDSFENQPQHF. The CDR3 DNA follows: TGTGCTAGCCTCGACAGCTTCGAAAATCAGCCCCAGCATTTT.

V and J are TRBV24-1 and TRBJ2-7; TRBD2 agrees at 7 bases. The CDR3 contains 14 residues. CDR1 KGHDR and CDR2 SFDVKD come from the germline V gene. V was pared by 4 bases and J by 2 bases, with 4 bases of the junction left unmatched. CDR3 sequence (DNA): TGTGCCACCAGTGAAGGAGGGACTACCTACGAGCAGTACTTC. This translates into CATSEGGTTYEQYF.

The chain recombines TRBV10-3 with TRBJ2-2; TRBD1 is a possible D gene (6 bases). Trimming removed 5 bases at V and 1 base at J, with 11 bases between. Germline CDR1 ENHRY, CDR2 SYGVKD. This CDR3 spans 15 amino acids. The CDR3 loop is CAISPATGNTGELFF. As DNA, the CDR3 is TGTGCCATCAGTCCAGCGACAGGGAACACCGGGGAGCTGTTTTTT.

The chain has TRBV20-1 and TRBJ2-1; D possibly corresponds to TRBD2 (6 bases). The germline V gene has CDR1 DFQATT and CDR2 SNEGSKA (reference sequence). Between the trimmed V and J ends, which lost 3 bases and 9 bases, there was a span of 18 bases. This CDR3 is built from 14 residues. The CDR3 region has the DNA TGCAGTGCTAGTGAGAGGACTAATTCGGTTGAGCAGTTCTTC. Residues: CSASERTNSVEQFF.

The chain carries TRBV10-1 and TRBJ1-4; the D gene is possibly TRBD1 (5 bases). Germline V lookup: CDR1 WNHNN, CDR2 SYGVQD (reference sequence). The CDR3 runs 13 residues. Trimming removed 6 bases from V and 7 bases from J, with 12 bases in between. CDR3 in DNA: TGCGCCAGCAGGGATGGGACTTTTGAAAAACTGTTTTTT. It is translated as CASRDGTFEKLFF.